This T cell receptor (beta chain) comes out of a study of metastatic and nonmetastatic thyroid tumors (dated by TCRdb to about 2020). Looking at the study overall: The researchers compared repertoires between peripheral blood samples and tumor or nodule tissue samples from patients with malignant or benign thyroid disease. What the study reported, not specific to this receptor: TCR beta diversity was reported as significantly higher in malignant tumors than in benign nodules, in both blood and tumor samples.

None of the patients had been given any treatment before thyroid surgery. Patient clinical samples collected from about 2012 to 2019 were retrospectively analysed using T-cell receptor beta sequencing. Receptor amplification or capture employed PCR. The instrument was an Illumina HiSeq 4000. High-throughput sequencing was used to profile the CDR3 region of the TCR beta-chain in every patient. Per the authors' processing: A classifier to discriminate distant-metastatic papillary thyroid cancer patients was built from CDR3 differences across clinicopathological groups. The Shannon index was used to measure repertoire diversity, and the Morisita-Horn index was used to measure how similar tumor and blood repertoires were. TCRdb trimmed public reads at Q25 via fastp, called clones via MiXCR and kept in-frame beta chains. None of the V and J calls come from the authors' own analysis; TCRdb made them. Present in this sample are roughly 45,000 clones, approximately 3% of which were seen just once. The biggest ten clones account for roughly a tenth of the sample.

The CDR3, from cysteine to phenylalanine, totals 16 residues. Only CDR3 DNA remains: 48 bases, in frame from the first base. Trimming takes 1 base from V and 0 bases from J, and the germline ends sit 12 bases apart. Ten or more counts support this clone. Its antigen is still unknown. No per-base quality is available; no much larger clone lies one base away. The sample comprised blood. The chain links TRBV12-3 or TRBV12-4 with TRBJ1-1, with a weak D call of TRBD1 (6 bases match). This receptor was taken from a female donor with papillary thyroid cancer or a benign thyroid nodule (not recorded which). Some clones in this sample may be carry-over from other donors' samples. Here the CDR3 is given as CASSLGGGSMNTEAFF. The nucleotide sequence is given as TGTGCCAGCAGTTTAGGGGGGGGCAGCATGAACACTGAAGCTTTCTTT.